The next 29 T cell receptor beta chains were all read from a single sample in a study. TCRdb re-called the RT-PCR reads through MiXCR, storing one row per CDR3 protein. This table holds more than 550,000 distinct CDR3 sequences, 14% found once. Sample: memory CD4+ T cells from blood. The receptors here all came from a female donor in good health, serving as a healthy control.

This clonotype was seen ten or more times. The V call is TRBV12-3 or TRBV12-4, the J call TRBJ1-6, with D unclear. The CDR3 consists of 13 residues. The V and J ends lost 5 bases and 11 bases respectively, with 13 bases between them. The CDR3 is CASSPGPLPPLHF. CDR3 coding DNA: TGTGCCAGCAGTCCGGGCCCTCTCCCACCCCTCCACTTT.

Of note for this clonotype: Possible read error: a much larger clone is one base away. The rearrangement uses TRBV20-1 and TRBJ2-7; 7 bases match TRBD2. CDR1 is DFQATT and CDR2 is SNEGSKA in the germline V gene (reference sequence). The CDR3 totals 14 residues. CDR3 sequence reads: CSARFPGEGYEEYF. The CDR3 nucleotides read TGCAGTGCTAGGTTCCCCGGGGAGGGTTACGAGGAGTACTTC.

The table lists this clonotype with many counts. This chain uses TRBV20-1 with TRBJ1-2; D unresolved. V lost 6 bases and J lost 6, with 14 bases in between. This CDR3 is built from 12 residues. Germline loops: CDR1 DFQATT, CDR2 SNEGSKA (reference sequence). The CDR3 region is CSAPGLPHGYTF. The CDR3 nucleotides read TGCAGTGCCCCGGGCCTTCCCCATGGCTACACCTTC.

The chain employs TRBV11-2 and TRBJ2-1; maybe TRBD1 (6 bases). The V and J ends lost 2 bases and 10 bases respectively, with 9 bases between them. The CDR3 sequence is 12 residues long. CDR1 is SGHAT and CDR2 is FQNNGV in the germline V gene. The CDR3 DNA reads as TGTGCCAGCAGCTTAAGTAGGGGGGAGCAGTTCTTC. The encoded protein is CASSLSRGEQFF.

The rearrangement uses TRBV7-9 and TRBJ1-4, with D unresolved. The length of the CDR3 is 14 residues. V lost 2 bases, J lost 8 bases, and 12 bases lay in between. Germline CDR1 and CDR2: SEHNR and FQNEAQ (reference sequence). DNA of the CDR3: TGTGCCAGCAGCTTAATTTCCCCCTTCGAAAAACTGTTTTTT. Encoded protein: CASSLISPFEKLFF.

V gene TRBV10-3 combines with J gene TRBJ2-2, with D possibly matching TRBD2 (5 bases). This CDR3 has 13 residues. Trimming left V 3 bases short and J 5 bases short, with 7 bases between. Germline CDR1 and CDR2: ENHRY and SYGVKD. DNA of the CDR3: TGTGCCATCAGTGAAAGAGGGACCGGGGAGCTGTTTTTT. Translated, it gives CAISERGTGELFF.

The J gene is TRBJ2-2, the V gene TRBV30; TRBD1 aligns across 7 bases. Germline V CDR1 and CDR2: GTSNPN, SVGIG (reference sequence). V shed 2 bases and J 5 bases; nucleotides not matched to a gene: 2. The CDR3 covers 13 residues. This CDR3 is CAWSKQGTGELFF. DNA of the CDR3: TGTGCCTGGAGTAAACAGGGGACCGGGGAGCTGTTTTTT.

J is TRBJ1-1 and V is TRBV9; D unresolved. V was shortened by 2 bases and J by 3 bases, with 8 bases between the two germline ends. CDR1 is SGDLS, CDR2 YYNGEE, per germline. CDR3 length: 13 residues. This CDR3 reads CASSVDSHTEAFF. DNA for the CDR3: TGTGCCAGCAGCGTGGATTCGCACACTGAAGCTTTCTTT.

This clonotype was observed a single time. V and J are TRBV24-1 and TRBJ1-5; no reliable D call. Germline V gene sequence: CDR1 KGHDR, CDR2 SFDVKD. V was pared by 5 bases and J by 12 bases, with 16 bases between. The CDR3 covers 13 residues. The chain's CDR3 is CATSVSGGGHQHF. The CDR3, as DNA: TGTGCCACCAGTGTGTCCGGCGGAGGGCACCAGCATTTT.

With regard to this clonotype: Possible read error: a much larger clone is one base away. The chain joins TRBV20-1 to TRBJ2-5, with D possibly called TRBD1 or TRBD2 (5 bases each). V was trimmed by 0 bases and J by 4 bases, leaving 12 bases between them. From germline, CDR1 is DFQATT and CDR2 SNEGSKA (reference sequence). The CDR3 is 14 amino acids. Here the CDR3 DNA reads TGCAGTGCTAGAGAGTTCGGGGCAGGAGAGACCCAGTACTTC. It is translated as CSAREFGAGETQYF.

The gene calls are TRBV29-1 and TRBJ1-2, with 8 nucleotides matching TRBD1. The germline gives CDR1 SQVTM, CDR2 ANQGSEA. The J segment lost 6 bases and the V segment lost 6 bases, leaving 12 bases of the junction unmatched. This CDR3 is built from 14 residues. The CDR3: CSVDRTGSMDGYTF. The CDR3 coding sequence is TGCAGCGTGGATCGGACAGGGTCCATGGATGGCTACACCTTC.

This clonotype was recorded many times. The chain employs TRBV9 and TRBJ2-3, with 11 bases aligning to TRBD1. The germline CDR1 and CDR2 sequences are SGDLS and YYNGEE. Trimming at V came to 3 bases and at J to 7 bases, leaving 4 bases not matched to a gene. This CDR3 has 14 residues. This CDR3 is CASSEGTGGNTQYF. CDR3 DNA: TGTGCCAGCAGCGAGGGGACAGGGGGGAATACGCAGTATTTT.

This clonotype was counted at least ten times. This chain connects TRBV29-1 to TRBJ2-5, with D possibly called TRBD1 or TRBD2 (5 bases each). The CDR3 contains 15 residues. Germline CDR1 reads SQVTM; CDR2 reads ANQGSEA. The V and J ends lost 3 bases and 4 bases respectively, with 18 bases between them. The CDR3 DNA reads TGCAGCGTTGATTTTCCAGGGACCGTTTTAGAGACCCAGTACTTC. Its translation is CSVDFPGTVLETQYF. The full variable domain, its missing parts supplied by reference TRBV29-1 and TRBJ2-5, is SAVISQKPSRDICQRGTSLTIQCQVDSQVTMMFWYRQQPGQSLTLIATANQGSEATYESGFVIDKFPISRPNLTFSTLTVSNMSPEDSSIYLCSVDFPGTVLETQYFGPGTRLLVL.

This clonotype was detected ten times or more. The gene calls are TRBV5-1 and TRBJ2-3; TRBD2 agrees at 9 bases. The V gene end was trimmed by 2 bases and the J gene end by 4 bases; junction bases not matched to a gene: 5. CDR3 length: 15 amino acids. The germline gives CDR1 SGHRS, CDR2 YFSETQ. This CDR3 reads CASSLPSGMSDTQYF. CDR3 nucleotides: TGCGCCAGCAGCTTACCTAGCGGGATGTCAGATACGCAGTATTTT.

This clonotype was detected ten times or more. This rearrangement joins TRBV20-1 to TRBJ1-1; no clear D gene. CDR3 length equals 12 residues. Looked up from germline, CDR1 is DFQATT and CDR2 is SNEGSKA (reference sequence). V was shortened by 5 bases and J by 8 bases, with 15 bases between the two germline ends. This chain's CDR3 is CSAREVGREAFF. Here the CDR3 DNA reads TGCAGTGCTCGCGAGGTTGGCAGGGAAGCTTTCTTT.

Ten or more counts support this clonotype. The chain employs TRBV6-5 and TRBJ1-5; D remains ambiguous. Trimming removed 2 bases at V and 0 bases at J, with 8 bases between. The length of the CDR3 is 15 residues. The germline CDR1 and CDR2 sequences are MNHEY and SVGAGI. The CDR3 loop reads CASSYSGNSNQPQHF. The CDR3 coding sequence is TGTGCCAGCAGTTACAGCGGGAATAGCAATCAGCCCCAGCATTTT.

This clonotype was seen ten or more times. The rearrangement joins TRBV11-1 to TRBJ2-3, with D possibly TRBD2 on 5 matching bases. Trimming pared 5 bases from V and 8 bases from J, leaving 11 bases between. CDR1 and CDR2 (germline): SGHAT, FQDESV (reference sequence). This CDR3 is built from 12 residues. The CDR3 sequence is CASSRDRGTQYF. In DNA form, the CDR3 reads TGTGCCAGCAGCCGTGATCGGGGTACGCAGTATTTT.

This clonotype came up many times. The chain recombines TRBV6-5 with TRBJ2-3, with D unresolved. V was shortened by 0 bases and J by 0 bases, with 7 bases between the two germline ends. The CDR3 is 15 amino acids. Germline CDR1 is MNHEY and CDR2 is SVGAGI. The CDR3 spells CASSYSGYSTDTQYF. CDR3 sequence (DNA): TGTGCCAGCAGTTACTCGGGGTATAGCACAGATACGCAGTATTTT.

This clonotype was seen only a few times. V gene TRBV7-2 combines with J gene TRBJ1-2, with D maybe TRBD1 (5 bases). The V gene lost 7 bases and the J gene lost 6 bases, with 15 bases spanning the gap. The CDR3 consists of 13 residues. CDR1 is SGHTA, CDR2 FQGNSA, per germline. The CDR3 DNA reads as TGTGCCAGCACTGACGGGGGAAGGGATGGCTACACCTTC. It encodes CASTDGGRDGYTF.

V gene TRBV7-2 combines with J gene TRBJ1-1; 7 bases match TRBD1. The junction had 8 bases not matched to a gene; V was cut back by 5 bases and J by 5 bases. Per germline, CDR1 SGHTA and CDR2 FQGNSA. The CDR3 runs to 14 residues. The CDR3 DNA follows: TGTGCCAGCAGCGGGGGGGGCAGGGGGACTGAAGCTTTCTTT. This translates into CASSGGGRGTEAFF. The full variable domain, with the rest looked up from reference TRBV7-2 and TRBJ1-1, is GAGVSQSPSNKVTEKGKDVELRCDPISGHTALYWYRQSLGQGLEFLIYFQGNSAPDKSGLPSDRFSAERTGGSVSTLTIQRTQQEDSAVYLCASSGGGRGTEAFFGQGTRLTVV.

There are a few counts of this clonotype. The rearrangement uses TRBV7-3 and TRBJ2-2; tentative D call: TRBD1 (5 bases). V was shortened by 0 bases and J by 11 bases, with 13 bases between the two germline ends. CDR1 is SGHTA, CDR2 FQGTGA, per germline. The CDR3 length is 14 residues. CDR3: CASSLTFAGKELFF. DNA of the CDR3: TGTGCCAGCAGCTTAACGTTTGCAGGGAAAGAGCTGTTTTTT.

The V and J genes are TRBV12-3 or TRBV12-4 and TRBJ2-2; 14 nucleotides agree with TRBD2. V was pared by 4 bases and J by 6 bases, with 4 bases of the junction left unmatched. This CDR3 is 16 amino acids long. CDR3 bases: TGTGCCAGCAGTTCCGGGACTAGCGGGAGTCCCGGGGAGCTGTTTTTT. This codes for CASSSGTSGSPGELFF.

This clonotype occurred many times. This chain connects TRBV29-1 to TRBJ1-2; D not resolved. Germline CDR1 SQVTM, CDR2 ANQGSEA. V was shortened by 4 bases and J by 4 bases, with 13 bases between the two germline ends. The CDR3 contains 13 residues. The CDR3 region has the DNA TGCAGCGTTGTAATGCAGGCTCCCTATGGCTACACCTTC. Protein sequence: CSVVMQAPYGYTF.

This clonotype was observed a handful of times. The CDR3 sequence: CASSLGDRELHGYTF. The DNA for the CDR3 is TGTGCCAGCAGCTTGGGGGACAGGGAATTGCATGGCTACACCTTC. The J gene is TRBJ1-2, the V gene TRBV5-6; 9 bases match TRBD1. The germline CDR1 and CDR2 sequences are SGHDT and YYEEEE. The CDR3 runs 15 residues. V trimming: 0 bases; J trimming: 6 bases; junction bases outside the gene matches: 6. The full variable domain, completed using reference TRBV5-6 and TRBJ1-2, is DAGVTQSPTHLIKTRGQQVTLRCSPKSGHDTVSWYQQALGQGPQFIFQYYEEEERQRGNFPDRFSGHQFPNYSSELNVNALLLGDSALYLCASSLGDRELHGYTFGSGTRLTVV.

This clonotype was recorded a few times. The gene calls are TRBV11-3 and TRBJ2-1, with unresolved D. The CDR3 totals 17 residues. The germline V and J ends were trimmed by 0 bases and 9 bases, with 21 bases remaining between them. Germline V CDR1 and CDR2: SGHNT, YENEEA. In DNA, the CDR3 is TGTGCCAGCAGCTTAGATGGAAACCGCGTAGCCCCCAGTGAGCAGTTCTTC. It yields the protein CASSLDGNRVAPSEQFF.

Many counts were recorded for this clonotype. This chain joins TRBV7-2 and TRBJ1-1; 8 bases fit TRBD1. J was trimmed by 0 bases and V by 5 bases; bases with no gene match: 5. The CDR3 loop spans 15 amino acids. Looked up from germline, CDR1 is SGHTA and CDR2 is FQGNSA. Written as DNA, the CDR3 is TGTGCCAGCAGCCGGGACAGGCGATTGAACACTGAAGCTTTCTTT. As protein: CASSRDRRLNTEAFF.

This clonotype was seen ten or more times. The CDR3 DNA is TGTGCCAGCAGTTTATCCGTTGGGCGACAGTATTTT. It codes for CASSLSVGRQYF. The rearrangement uses TRBV12-3 or TRBV12-4 and TRBJ2-3; D is uncertain. The CDR3 sequence is 12 residues long. V shed 2 bases and J shed 12 bases, with 12 bases lying between them.

Note on this clonotype: This may come from a read error, since a much larger clone is one base off. The gene calls are TRBV20-1 and TRBJ2-1; D is unclear. Per germline, CDR1 DFQATT and CDR2 SNEGSKA (reference sequence). The CDR3 is 14 amino acids. V was shortened by 4 bases and J by 6 bases, with 16 bases between the two germline ends. The CDR3 DNA follows: TGCAGTGCTACCCGGGCCGCGAGAGGCAATGAGCAGTTCTTC. Translating it yields CSATRAARGNEQFF.

About this clonotype itself: Being one base from a much bigger clone, this may be a read error. The CDR3 sequence is CAIKSATEKTQYF. CDR3 coding DNA: TGTGCCATCAAGTCGGCGACTGAAAAGACCCAGTACTTC. The gene calls are TRBV10-3 and TRBJ2-5; D is uncertain. The CDR3 sequence is 13 residues long. With 7 bases removed from V and 6 bases from J, the gap between germline ends came to 15 bases. From germline, CDR1 is ENHRY and CDR2 SYGVKD.